The 14 T cell receptor beta chains given below trace back to one sample, sequenced in a study of spatial heterogeneity in lung cancer. TCRdb used MiXCR to reprocess the 5' RACE reads, holding one entry per CDR3 protein. Among around 30,000 distinct CDR3 sequences listed, around 6.1% were seen once. The time point was: blood at routine non-recurrence follow-up after resection. From tumor, nontumor lung or frozen PBMC, whole RNA was taken unsorted for sequencing. Here the sequenced sample was PBMCs, taken at follow-up. Every receptor here comes from a male donor with early-stage non-small cell lung cancer.

This clonotype was recorded many times. V is TRBV29-1 and J is TRBJ1-1; 8 bases agree with TRBD1. Trimming at V came to 4 bases and at J to 0 bases, leaving 4 bases not matched to a gene. Germline-derived CDR1 and CDR2 are SQVTM and ANQGSEA. The CDR3 sequence is 14 residues long. The CDR3 protein is CSVGGDRMNTEAFF. The CDR3 DNA reads as TGCAGCGTTGGAGGGGACAGGATGAACACTGAAGCTTTCTTT.

Remarks on this clonotype: One end of the junction fails to match germline, which may point to a read error. The chain combines TRBV15 with TRBJ2-5; unclear D gene. Germline-derived CDR1 and CDR2 are LNHNV and YYDKDF (reference sequence). The CDR3 spans 14 residues. The CDR3 sequence is CTTSRDLTQETQYF. CDR3 DNA: TGTACCACCAGCAGAGATCTGACGCAAGAGACCCAGTACTTC.

This clonotype was seen many times. The J gene is TRBJ1-2, the V gene TRBV20-1; no firm D call. This CDR3 is built from 13 residues. The V and J ends lost 3 bases and 8 bases respectively, with 16 bases between them. Per the germline V gene, CDR1 is DFQATT and CDR2 is SNEGSKA (reference sequence). The CDR3 spells CSARMDAAGGYTF. Here the CDR3 DNA reads TGCAGTGCTAGGATGGACGCCGCCGGAGGCTACACCTTC.

This clonotype showed up many times. The J gene is TRBJ1-6, the V gene TRBV7-8, with 9 positions matching TRBD1. Germline lookup yields CDR1 SGHVS and CDR2 FQNEAQ. The CDR3 loop spans 13 amino acids. V shed 5 bases, J shed 8 bases, and the junction held 1 base outside the gene matches. CDR3 DNA: TGTGCCAGCAGCGGACAGGGGTATTCACCCCTCCACTTT. Its translation is CASSGQGYSPLHF.

This chain links TRBV12-3 or TRBV12-4 with TRBJ2-5; 10 positions agree with TRBD2. The CDR3 has 15 residues. V lost 2 bases to trimming and J lost 4 bases; unmatched junction nucleotides: 4. CDR3 loop: CASSLTSGMAETQYF. The CDR3 DNA reads as TGTGCCAGCAGTTTAACTAGCGGGATGGCAGAGACCCAGTACTTC.

V gene TRBV20-1 combines with J gene TRBJ2-2, with D perhaps TRBD2 (6 bases). V lost 3 bases and J lost 0, with 11 bases in between. The germline gives CDR1 DFQATT, CDR2 SNEGSKA (reference sequence). CDR3 length: 15 amino acids. The DNA of the CDR3 is TGCAGTGCTAGGTTAACTAGCACGAACACCGGGGAGCTGTTTTTT. Translating gives CSARLTSTNTGELFF.

This clonotype was counted a single time. The rearrangement links TRBV12-3 or TRBV12-4 to TRBJ1-4; D gene uncertain. The ends were cut back, 5 bases at V and 8 bases at J, with 9 bases in the middle. CDR3 length equals 12 residues. For the CDR3, the DNA is TGTGCCAGCAGTACCGAGGTCGAAAAACTGTTTTTT. Encoded protein: CASSTEVEKLFF.

The V gene is TRBV24-1, the J gene TRBJ1-1; 8 bases align to TRBD1. Looked up from germline, CDR1 is KGHDR and CDR2 is SFDVKD. CDR3 length equals 15 residues. The V segment lost 4 bases and the J segment 4 bases; nucleotides outside the gene matches: 7. The CDR3 nucleotides read TGTGCCACCAGTGACTCCACAGGGGGGAGCACTGAAGCTTTCTTT. Amino acid sequence: CATSDSTGGSTEAFF.

The chain has TRBV7-9 and TRBJ2-4; no definite D call. The CDR3 is 13 residues long. Germline V gene data show CDR1 as SEHNR and CDR2 as FQNEAQ (reference sequence). The germline V and J ends were trimmed by 5 bases and 8 bases, with 13 bases remaining between them. CDR3 amino acids: CASSRDQVDIQYF. The DNA for the CDR3 is TGTGCCAGCAGCCGAGACCAGGTGGACATTCAGTACTTC.

This clonotype was picked up many times. The CDR3 sequence: CASKIRARKGELFF. CDR3 nucleotide sequence: TGTGCCAGCAAGATAAGGGCCCGAAAAGGGGAGCTGTTTTTT. The chain carries TRBV28 and TRBJ2-2; D call uncertain. The CDR3 loop spans 14 amino acids. Germline CDR1 is MDHEN and CDR2 is SYDVKM. V shed 7 bases and J shed 8 bases, with 17 bases lying between them. The variable domain in full, completed from reference TRBV28 and TRBJ2-2, reads DVKVTQSSRYLVKRTGEKVFLECVQDMDHENMFWYRQDPGLGLRLIYFSYDVKMKEKGDIPEGYSVSREKKERFSLILESASTNQTSMYLCASKIRARKGELFFGEGSRLTVL.

This clonotype was seen at least ten times. The chain combines TRBV28 with TRBJ2-7; a weak D match, TRBD2 (5 bases). CDR1 and CDR2 (germline): MDHEN, SYDVKM. This CDR3 is built from 13 residues. V was cut by 8 bases and J by 5 bases, with 16 bases left in between. The CDR3 coding sequence is TGTGCCAGCTCTCGAGTGACGGGGAACGAGCAGTACTTC. Amino acids: CASSRVTGNEQYF.

In its sample, this clonotype was seen many times. The chain couples TRBV9 to TRBJ1-6; a weak D match, TRBD1 (5 bases). Germline CDR1 is SGDLS and CDR2 is YYNGEE. The CDR3 consists of 14 residues. V was pared by 3 bases and J by 13 bases, with 17 bases between. The CDR3 DNA follows: TGTGCCAGCAGCGCTGCGCAGGGCCCATGGCCCCTCCACTTT. It codes for CASSAAQGPWPLHF.

In regard to this clonotype: Possible read error: a much larger clone is one base away. This rearrangement joins TRBV19 to TRBJ2-2; TRBD1 might be the D (5 bases). This CDR3 spans 17 amino acids. Germline lookup yields CDR1 LNHDA and CDR2 SQIVND (reference sequence). V gave up 0 bases and J gave up 7 bases, with 18 bases separating them. The CDR3 protein is CASSIDHTGRSGGELFF. The CDR3 DNA follows: TGTGCCAGTAGTATAGATCACACAGGCCGTTCCGGCGGGGAGCTGTTTTTT.

This clonotype was seen more than once but under ten times. V usage is TRBV7-9 and J usage is TRBJ1-1; weak D call: TRBD1 (6 bases). V lost 3 bases to trimming and J lost 4 bases, with 9 bases between them. This CDR3 has 13 residues. Germline V gives CDR1 SEHNR, CDR2 FQNEAQ (reference sequence). The CDR3 DNA reads TGTGCCAGCAGCTTCGGACAGTCCACTGAAGCTTTCTTT. This gives the protein CASSFGQSTEAFF.